A selection of T cell receptor beta chains follows, all from one sample in a study of vaccination and CD4 T cells after COVID-19. TCRdb re-called the PCR reads through MiXCR, storing one row per CDR3 protein. The top ten clones hold around 6% of a sample with 15,000 to 20,000 distinct CDR3 sequences, approximately 63% of them seen once. Their antigen targets remain unknown. The sequencing sample was made of CD4+ T cells from blood, cultured in vitro. The receptors stem from a human donor who had recovered from COVID-19. CDR3s include the opening cysteine and the closing phenylalanine or tryptophan. Each record gives: V gene, J gene, CDR3 protein.

>TRBV7-8|TRBJ2-3
CASSLVGFTDTQYF
>TRBV4-2|TRBJ2-2
CASSQDWRREINTGELFF
>TRBV19|TRBJ1-2
CASSKQGAQSYGYTF
>TRBV12-3/TRBV12-4|TRBJ2-1
CASSVQGALYNEQFF
>TRBV12-3/TRBV12-4|TRBJ2-5
CASSPRARARETQYF
>TRBV2|TRBJ2-1
CASRIDRGGYNEQFF
>TRBV28|TRBJ2-4
CASSLLATGDAKNIQYF
>TRBV30|TRBJ1-5
CAWSTEIHSNQPQHF
>TRBV7-2|TRBJ2-2
CASSLFGYGELFF
>TRBV7-7|TRBJ2-3
CASSLAPGATQYF
>TRBV20-1|TRBJ1-6
CSASKTGGDSPLHF
>TRBV10-3|TRBJ1-1
CAIRTGRSEAFF
>TRBV7-2|TRBJ1-2
CASSLGIQGTGYTF
>TRBV11-2|TRBJ2-1
CASSLRTHSYNEQFF
>TRBV6-1|TRBJ2-7
CASSEAWTSGRREKSYEQYF
>TRBV20-1|TRBJ2-3
CSAQAGGRADTQYF